Each of the 13 T cell receptor beta chains below was sequenced from the same sample in a study of CD8 T cells in ankylosing spondylitis. MiXCR was run by TCRdb on the 5' RACE reads, yielding one entry per CDR3 protein. This sample has approximately 150,000 distinct CDR3 sequences; approximately 9.9% occur once, and the top ten carry about 15%. Source material: blood, either unsorted or a sorted T cell fraction (not recorded which). The receptors stem from a female donor with ankylosing spondylitis or in good health (not recorded which).

V is TRBV7-9 and J is TRBJ2-3; D gene uncertain. Germline-derived CDR1 and CDR2 are SEHNR and FQNEAQ (reference sequence). This CDR3 spans 11 amino acids. V dropped 4 bases and J dropped 6 bases, with 5 bases sitting between them. The CDR3 DNA is TGTGCCAGCAGCTCATTTGATACGCAGTATTTT. As protein: CASSSFDTQYF. Full variable domain (missing parts from reference TRBV7-9 and TRBJ2-3): DTGVSQNPRHKITKRGQNVTFRCDPISEHNRLYWYRQTLGQGPEFLTYFQNEAQLEKSRLLSDRFSAERPKGSFSTLEIQRTEQGDSAMYLCASSSFDTQYFGPGTRLTVL.

This clonotype was seen many times. J is TRBJ1-3 and V is TRBV4-2; 8 nucleotides align to TRBD1. J was trimmed by 2 bases and V by 4 bases; bases with no gene match: 4. The germline V gene encodes CDR1 LGHNA and CDR2 YNFKEQ. The CDR3 covers 15 residues. CDR3 sequence (DNA): TGTGCCAGCAGCCCGGGACAGGCCGCTGGAAACACCATATATTTT. Translated, it gives CASSPGQAAGNTIYF.

This clonotype appeared a few times. The V and J genes are TRBV7-8 and TRBJ2-1; no reliable D call. The germline CDR1 and CDR2 sequences are SGHVS and FQNEAQ. CDR3 length: 16 amino acids. Trimming stripped 5 bases from V and 3 bases from J, with 17 bases between. The CDR3 region is CASSRRLSDRYNEQFF. The DNA of the CDR3 is TGTGCCAGCAGCCGGCGTCTAAGCGACCGCTACAATGAGCAGTTCTTC.

This clonotype was seen a handful of times. The J gene is TRBJ2-6, the V gene TRBV12-3 or TRBV12-4; D uncertain. The V end was cut by 4 bases, the J end by 4 bases, with 5 bases between. There are 13 residues in the CDR3. The CDR3: CASSWVGANVLTF. In DNA, the CDR3 is TGTGCCAGCAGTTGGGTCGGGGCCAACGTCCTGACTTTC.

This clonotype showed up just a few times. The chain links TRBV27 to TRBJ2-4; D not certain. Deletions cut 6 bases from V and 6 bases from J, with 12 bases between. Germline CDR1 reads MNHEY; CDR2 reads SMNVEV (reference sequence). The CDR3 is 13 amino acids. CDR3 loop: CASSPSLANIQYF. The CDR3 DNA sequence: TGTGCCAGCAGCCCCTCACTGGCAAACATTCAGTACTTC.

V gene TRBV6-6 combines with J gene TRBJ1-5, with D unresolved. The CDR3 sequence is 13 residues long. With 5 bases removed from V and 6 bases from J, the gap between germline ends came to 11 bases. Germline V lookup: CDR1 MNHNY, CDR2 SVGAGI (reference sequence). The CDR3 loop is CASSPAQTQPQHF. The CDR3 nucleotides are TGTGCCAGCAGTCCGGCTCAGACTCAGCCCCAGCATTTT.

The chain couples TRBV20-1 to TRBJ1-2, with TRBD1 matching 9 bases. Losses at the gene ends were 6 bases for V and 5 bases for J; bases not matched to a gene: 10. CDR3 length equals 14 residues. Germline CDR1 reads DFQATT; CDR2 reads SNEGSKA (reference sequence). The CDR3 nucleotides are TGCAGTGCGCCAGGGGACAGGGATAGATATGGCTACACCTTC. Residues: CSAPGDRDRYGYTF.

The chain carries TRBV18 and TRBJ2-5, with 14 positions matching TRBD2. The germline V gene encodes CDR1 KGHSH and CDR2 LQKENI. The CDR3 spans 16 residues. J gave up 4 bases and V 4 bases, and 5 bases lay outside the gene matches. The CDR3 loop reads CASSLGLAGGGETQYF. The CDR3 DNA reads as TGTGCCAGCTCACTTGGACTAGCGGGAGGTGGAGAGACCCAGTACTTC.

The table lists this clonotype with a few counts. The chain employs TRBV5-1 and TRBJ1-1; D may be TRBD1 (5 bases). The CDR3 runs 12 residues. V dropped 1 base and J dropped 8 bases, with 9 bases sitting between them. Per the germline V gene, CDR1 is SGHRS and CDR2 is YFSETQ. The CDR3 DNA follows: TGCGCCAGCAGCTTGTGGGGGGAAGAAGCTTTCTTT. It translates to CASSLWGEEAFF.

Note on this clonotype: With a much larger clone just one base away, this may be a read error. The chain joins TRBV10-3 to TRBJ2-1; D not certain. V was cut by 5 bases and J by 8 bases, with 19 bases left in between. CDR1 is ENHRY, CDR2 SYGVKD, per germline. The CDR3 runs 15 residues. CDR3 residues: CAISLDVRLPYEQFF. CDR3 nucleotides: TGTGCCATCAGTTTAGACGTCCGGCTACCTTATGAGCAGTTCTTC.

This clonotype was seen many times. The chain is built from TRBV6-2 or TRBV6-3 and TRBJ1-1; the match to TRBD1 covers 7 bases. This CDR3 has 16 residues. V lost 8 bases to trimming and J lost 1 base; unmatched junction nucleotides: 13. Germline loops: CDR1 MNHEY, CDR2 SVGEGT. CDR3 sequence: CASATPRDSQNTEAFF. The CDR3 region has the DNA TGTGCCAGCGCGACCCCTCGGGACAGCCAGAACACTGAAGCTTTCTTT.

The chain has TRBV6-1 and TRBJ1-6; D may be TRBD1 (5 bases). This CDR3 is 16 amino acids long. CDR1 and CDR2 (germline): MNHNS, SASEGT. V was pared by 8 bases and J by 0 bases, with 14 bases between. The CDR3 DNA follows: TGTGCCAGCCTTGAGACAGAGAGCTCCTATAATTCACCCCTCCACTTT. Its translation: CASLETESSYNSPLHF.

J is TRBJ1-5 and V is TRBV4-2; a weak D match, TRBD1 (6 bases). Germline CDR1 is LGHNA and CDR2 is YNFKEQ. V was pared by 1 base and J by 4 bases, with 8 bases between. This CDR3 contains 14 residues. The CDR3 DNA is TGTGCCAGCAGCCAAGTACAGGGAAATCAGCCCCAGCATTTT. Translated: CASSQVQGNQPQHF.